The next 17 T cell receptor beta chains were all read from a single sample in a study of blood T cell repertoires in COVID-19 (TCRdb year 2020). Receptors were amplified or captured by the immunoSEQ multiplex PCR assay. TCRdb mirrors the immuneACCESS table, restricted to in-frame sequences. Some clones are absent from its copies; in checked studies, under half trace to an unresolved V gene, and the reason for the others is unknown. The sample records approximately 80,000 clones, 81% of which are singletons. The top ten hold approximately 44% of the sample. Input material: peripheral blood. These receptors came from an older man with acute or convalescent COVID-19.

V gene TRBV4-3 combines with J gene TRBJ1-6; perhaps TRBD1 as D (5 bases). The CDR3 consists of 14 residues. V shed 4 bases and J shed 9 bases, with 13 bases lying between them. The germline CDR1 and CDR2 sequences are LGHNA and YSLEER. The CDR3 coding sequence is TGCGCCAGCAGCCCTCGGGGGTGGGGTTCACCCCTCCACTTT. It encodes CASSPRGWGSPLHF.

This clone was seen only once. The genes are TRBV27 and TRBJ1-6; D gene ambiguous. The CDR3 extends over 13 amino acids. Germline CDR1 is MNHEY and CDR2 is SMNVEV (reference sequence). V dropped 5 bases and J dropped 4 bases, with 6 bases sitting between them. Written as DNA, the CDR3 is TGTGCCAGCAGTCCACAGTATAATTCACCCCTCCACTTT. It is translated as CASSPQYNSPLHF.

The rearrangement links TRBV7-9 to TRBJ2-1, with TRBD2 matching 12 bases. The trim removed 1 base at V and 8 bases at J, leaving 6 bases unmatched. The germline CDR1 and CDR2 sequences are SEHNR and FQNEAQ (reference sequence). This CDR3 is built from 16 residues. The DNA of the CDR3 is TGTGCCAGCAGCTTAGGCCTAGCGGGAGGGATAGATGAGCAGTTCTTC. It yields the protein CASSLGLAGGIDEQFF.

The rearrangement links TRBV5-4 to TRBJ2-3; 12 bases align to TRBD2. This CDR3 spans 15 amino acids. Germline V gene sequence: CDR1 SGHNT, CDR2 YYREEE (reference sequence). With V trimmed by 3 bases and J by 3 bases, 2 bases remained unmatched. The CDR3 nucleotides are TGTGCCAGCAGCTCGACTAGCGGGAGAACAGATACGCAGTATTTT. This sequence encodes CASSSTSGRTDTQYF. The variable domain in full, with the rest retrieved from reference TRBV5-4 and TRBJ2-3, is ETGVTQSPTHLIKTRGQQVTLRCSSQSGHNTVSWYQQALGQGPQFIFQYYREEENGRGNFPPRFSGLQFPNYSSELNVNALELDDSALYLCASSSTSGRTDTQYFGPGTRLTVL.

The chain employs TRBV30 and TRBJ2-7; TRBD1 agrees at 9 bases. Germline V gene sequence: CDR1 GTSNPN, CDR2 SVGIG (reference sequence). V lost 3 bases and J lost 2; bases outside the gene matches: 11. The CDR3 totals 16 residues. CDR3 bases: TGTGCCTGGAGCAAAACGGGGACAGGGACAACCTACGAGCAGTACTTC. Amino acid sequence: CAWSKTGTGTTYEQYF.

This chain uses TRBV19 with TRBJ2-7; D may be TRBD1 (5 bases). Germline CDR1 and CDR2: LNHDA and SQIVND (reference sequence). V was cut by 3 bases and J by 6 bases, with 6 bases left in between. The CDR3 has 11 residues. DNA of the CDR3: TGTGCCAGTAGTATGGGGCGCGAGCAGTACTTC. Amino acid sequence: CASSMGREQYF.

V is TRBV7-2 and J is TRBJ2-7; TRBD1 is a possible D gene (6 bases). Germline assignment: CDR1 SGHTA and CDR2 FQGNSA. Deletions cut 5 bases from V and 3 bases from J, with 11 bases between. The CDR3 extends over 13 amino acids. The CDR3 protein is CASSQGQIYEQYF. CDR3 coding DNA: TGTGCCAGCAGCCAGGGACAAATCTACGAGCAGTACTTC.

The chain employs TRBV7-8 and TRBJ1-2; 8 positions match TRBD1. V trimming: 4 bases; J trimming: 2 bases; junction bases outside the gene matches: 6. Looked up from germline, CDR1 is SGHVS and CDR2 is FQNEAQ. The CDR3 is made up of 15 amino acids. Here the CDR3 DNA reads TGTGCCAGCAGCTCAACGGGACAGGCGAACTATGGCTACACCTTC. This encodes CASSSTGQANYGYTF.

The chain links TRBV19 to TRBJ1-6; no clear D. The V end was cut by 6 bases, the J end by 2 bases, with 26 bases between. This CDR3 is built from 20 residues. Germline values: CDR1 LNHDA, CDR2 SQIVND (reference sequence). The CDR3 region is CASRTTSSFSSVTYNSPLHF. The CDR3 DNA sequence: TGTGCCAGTAGGACAACTTCATCCTTCAGCTCAGTAACCTATAATTCACCCCTCCACTTT.

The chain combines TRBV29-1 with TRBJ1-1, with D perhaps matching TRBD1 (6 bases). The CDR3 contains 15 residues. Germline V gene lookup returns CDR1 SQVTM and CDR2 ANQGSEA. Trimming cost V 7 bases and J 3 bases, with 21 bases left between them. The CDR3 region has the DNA TGCAGCGCCTCGGGGGGCGAGGTCACCTACACTGAAGCTTTCTTT. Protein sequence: CSASGGEVTYTEAFF.

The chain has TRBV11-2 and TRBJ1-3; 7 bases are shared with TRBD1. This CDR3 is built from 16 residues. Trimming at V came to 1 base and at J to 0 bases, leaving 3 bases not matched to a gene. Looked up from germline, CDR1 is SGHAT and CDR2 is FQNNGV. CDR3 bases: TGTGCCAGCAGCTTAGCCCGGGACAGCTCTGGAAACACCATATATTTT. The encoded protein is CASSLARDSSGNTIYF.

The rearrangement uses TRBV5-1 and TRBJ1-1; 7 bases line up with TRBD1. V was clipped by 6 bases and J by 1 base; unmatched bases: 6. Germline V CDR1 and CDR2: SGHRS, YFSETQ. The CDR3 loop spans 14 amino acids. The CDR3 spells CASTRTGENTEAFF. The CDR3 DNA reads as TGCGCCAGCACTAGGACAGGTGAGAACACTGAAGCTTTCTTT. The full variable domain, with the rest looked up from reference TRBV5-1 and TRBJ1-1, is KAGVTQTPRYLIKTRGQQVTLSCSPISGHRSVSWYQQTPGQGLQFLFEYFSETQRNKGNFPGRFSGRQFSNSRSEMNVSTLELGDSALYLCASTRTGENTEAFFGQGTRLTVV.

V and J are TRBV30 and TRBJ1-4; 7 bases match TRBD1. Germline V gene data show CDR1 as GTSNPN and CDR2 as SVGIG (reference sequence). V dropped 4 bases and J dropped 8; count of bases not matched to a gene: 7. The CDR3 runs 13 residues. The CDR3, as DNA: TGTGCCTGGACCCGACAGGGAGGCGAAAAACTGTTTTTT. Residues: CAWTRQGGEKLFF.

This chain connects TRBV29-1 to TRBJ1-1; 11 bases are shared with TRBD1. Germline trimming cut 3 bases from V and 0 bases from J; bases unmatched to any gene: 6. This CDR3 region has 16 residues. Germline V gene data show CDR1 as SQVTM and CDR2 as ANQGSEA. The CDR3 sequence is CSVDGDRGYVNTEAFF. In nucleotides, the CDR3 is TGCAGCGTTGATGGGGACAGGGGGTACGTGAACACTGAAGCTTTCTTT.

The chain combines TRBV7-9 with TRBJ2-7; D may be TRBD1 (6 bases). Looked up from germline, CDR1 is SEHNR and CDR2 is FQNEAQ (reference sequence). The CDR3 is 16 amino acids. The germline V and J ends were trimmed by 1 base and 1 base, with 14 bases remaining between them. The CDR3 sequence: CASSLGEGEGSYEQYF. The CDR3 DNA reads TGTGCCAGCAGCTTAGGTGAGGGGGAAGGATCCTACGAGCAGTACTTC. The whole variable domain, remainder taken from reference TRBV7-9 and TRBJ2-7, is DTGVSQNPRHKITKRGQNVTFRCDPISEHNRLYWYRQTLGQGPEFLTYFQNEAQLEKSRLLSDRFSAERPKGSFSTLEIQRTEQGDSAMYLCASSLGEGEGSYEQYFGPGTRLTVT.

The CDR3 region has the DNA TGCAGCGTTGTATTTGGGACAGGGGCAGTGAGGGGCTACACCTTC. Encoded protein: CSVVFGTGAVRGYTF. The V and J genes are TRBV29-1 and TRBJ1-2; TRBD1 matches at 10 bases. Germline CDR1 SQVTM, CDR2 ANQGSEA. V lost 4 bases and J lost 8; bases outside the gene matches: 13. CDR3 length: 15 residues.

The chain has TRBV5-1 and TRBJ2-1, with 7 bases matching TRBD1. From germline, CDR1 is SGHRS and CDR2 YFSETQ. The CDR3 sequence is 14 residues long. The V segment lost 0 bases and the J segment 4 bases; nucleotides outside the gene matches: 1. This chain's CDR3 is CASSLDRGYNEQFF. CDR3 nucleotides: TGCGCCAGCAGCTTGGACAGGGGTTACAATGAGCAGTTCTTC.